This T cell receptor (beta chain) was identified during a study of control samples from healthy donors and cancer patients. Data came from immunoSEQ multiplex PCR; TCRdb stores just in-frame clones and leaves some out. The sample includes tens of thousands of clones, roughly 91% of them seen just once. This clone occurred once. The TCR sequence derives from a man in his fifties with lung cancer. Sequencing was carried out using PBMCs.

Here the CDR3 reads CSARTNYEQYF. CDR3 DNA sequence: TGCAGTGCTAGGACAAACTACGAGCAGTACTTC. The chain carries TRBV20-1 and TRBJ2-7; no clear D. The V and J ends lost 3 bases and 3 bases respectively, with 6 bases between them. The CDR3 totals 11 residues. Germline lookup yields CDR1 DFQATT and CDR2 SNEGSKA (reference sequence).